A few counts support the clone carrying this TCR beta chain. Its target is not known. V lost 4 bases and J lost 10; bases outside the gene matches: 8. CDR3 length: 14 amino acids. The germline gives CDR1 SGHNT, CDR2 YYREEE (reference sequence). The record originates from a study of early T cells in non-severe SARS-CoV-2 infection. Study at large: Chains from this unsorted whole-blood bulk RNA could not be paired. Study observations and caveats: In VDJdb matching, anti-spike CD8 responses were favored while private and CD4 specificities went missing.

In the library, individual cDNA molecules carried attached unique molecular identifiers. Each CDR3 protein gets one entry after TCRdb re-called the 5' RACE reads with MiXCR. The data show tens of thousands of distinct CDR3 sequences, about 7.4% seen once. The material was whole blood, obtained at baseline. The sequence was obtained from an adult who was a healthcare worker with PCR-confirmed SARS-CoV-2 infection or an uninfected control (not recorded which). This rearrangement joins TRBV5-4 to TRBJ1-6; TRBD1 matches 7 bases. The CDR3 loop reads CASSVDRVNSPLHF. For the CDR3, the DNA is TGTGCCAGCAGCGTTGACAGGGTAAACTCACCCCTCCACTTT.